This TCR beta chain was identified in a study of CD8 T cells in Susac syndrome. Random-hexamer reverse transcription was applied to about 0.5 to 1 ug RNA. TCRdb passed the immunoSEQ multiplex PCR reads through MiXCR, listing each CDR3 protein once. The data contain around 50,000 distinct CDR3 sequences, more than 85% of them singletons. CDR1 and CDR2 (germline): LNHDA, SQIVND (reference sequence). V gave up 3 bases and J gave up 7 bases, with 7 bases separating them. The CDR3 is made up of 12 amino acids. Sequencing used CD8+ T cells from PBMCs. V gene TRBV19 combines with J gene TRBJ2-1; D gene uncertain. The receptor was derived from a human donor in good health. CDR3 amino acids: CASSISANEQFF. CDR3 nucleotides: TGTGCCAGTAGTATTTCGGCGAATGAGCAGTTCTTC.